Detailed here is one T cell receptor beta chain. The data were obtained in a study of control samples from healthy donors and cancer patients. Sequencing used immunoSEQ multiplex PCR; TCRdb keeps in-frame clones, though not all of them. The sample yields tens of thousands of clones, around nine tenths seen once. The V end was cut by 1 base, the J end by 8 bases, with 6 bases between. CDR1 SEHNR and CDR2 FQNEAQ come from the germline V gene (reference sequence). The CDR3 covers 12 residues. Sequenced input: blood. The TCR sequence derives from a woman aged 18 to 35 in good health. The chain links TRBV7-9 to TRBJ1-3, with TRBD1 as a possible D gene (5 bases). The CDR3: CASSLGGDTIYF. CDR3 nucleotide sequence: TGTGCCAGCAGCTTAGGGGGGGACACCATATATTTT.